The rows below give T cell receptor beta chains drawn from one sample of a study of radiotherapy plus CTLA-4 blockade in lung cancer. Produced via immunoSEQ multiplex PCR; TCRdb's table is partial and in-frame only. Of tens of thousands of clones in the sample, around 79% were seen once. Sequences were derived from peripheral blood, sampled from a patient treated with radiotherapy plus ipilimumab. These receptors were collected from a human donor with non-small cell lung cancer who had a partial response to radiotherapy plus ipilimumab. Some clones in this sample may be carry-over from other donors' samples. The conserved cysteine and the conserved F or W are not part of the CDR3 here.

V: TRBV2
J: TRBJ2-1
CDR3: ASSEGLAGGNEQF

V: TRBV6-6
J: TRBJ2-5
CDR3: ASSQVRQDQETQY

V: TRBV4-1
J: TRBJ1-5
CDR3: ASSLEGTEDQPQH

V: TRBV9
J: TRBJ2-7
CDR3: ASSAEIQDGEQY

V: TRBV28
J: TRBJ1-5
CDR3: ASISTGGQPQH

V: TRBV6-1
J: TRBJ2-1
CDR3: ASSPTSGGVGEQF

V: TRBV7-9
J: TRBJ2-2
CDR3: ASSLGLAGELF

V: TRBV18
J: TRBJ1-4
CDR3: ASSLTSPPNEKLF

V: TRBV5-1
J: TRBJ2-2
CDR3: ASSSVWVAGSNTGELF

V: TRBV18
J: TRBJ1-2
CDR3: ASSPPGNYGYT

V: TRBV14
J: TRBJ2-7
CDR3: ASSQDYAYEQY

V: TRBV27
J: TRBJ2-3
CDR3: ASSFPGSTDTQY

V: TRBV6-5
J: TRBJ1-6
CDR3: ASKLQGNSPLH

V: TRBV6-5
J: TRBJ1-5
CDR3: ASSSLGADLPQH

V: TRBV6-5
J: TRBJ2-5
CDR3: ASSFGGFETQY

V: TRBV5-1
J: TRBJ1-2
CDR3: ASSSEQGESGYT

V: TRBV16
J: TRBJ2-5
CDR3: ASSHRRTSGDQETQY

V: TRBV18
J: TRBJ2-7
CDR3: ASSPGQGVDEQY